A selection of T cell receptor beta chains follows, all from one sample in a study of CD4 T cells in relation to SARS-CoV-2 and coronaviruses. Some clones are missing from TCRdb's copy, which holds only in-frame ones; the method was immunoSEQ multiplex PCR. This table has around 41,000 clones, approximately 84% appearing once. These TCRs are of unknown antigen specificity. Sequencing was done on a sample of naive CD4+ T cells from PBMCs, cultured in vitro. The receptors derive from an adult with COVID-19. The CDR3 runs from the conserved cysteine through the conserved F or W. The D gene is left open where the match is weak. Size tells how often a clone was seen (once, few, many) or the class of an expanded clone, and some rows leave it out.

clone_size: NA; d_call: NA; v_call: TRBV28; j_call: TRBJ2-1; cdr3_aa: CASTTTSRGEQFF; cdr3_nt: TGTGCCAGCACCACGACTAGTAGGGGTGAGCAGTTCTTC
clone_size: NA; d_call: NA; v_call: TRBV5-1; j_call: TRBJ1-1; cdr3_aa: CASSPGLMNTEAFF; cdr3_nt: TGCGCCAGCAGCCCGGGACTCATGAACACTGAAGCTTTCTTT
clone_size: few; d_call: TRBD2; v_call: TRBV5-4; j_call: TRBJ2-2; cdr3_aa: CASSLSGGNTGELFF; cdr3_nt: TGTGCCAGCAGCTTGAGCGGGGGTAACACCGGGGAGCTGTTTTTT
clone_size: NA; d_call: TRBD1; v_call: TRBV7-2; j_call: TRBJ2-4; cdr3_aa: CASSLRGQGPGIQYF; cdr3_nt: TGTGCCAGCAGCTTAAGGGGACAGGGCCCGGGCATTCAGTACTTC
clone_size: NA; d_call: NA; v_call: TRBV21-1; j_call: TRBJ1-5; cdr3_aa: CASSSETGQRQPQHF; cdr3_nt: TGTGCCAGCAGCTCGGAAACAGGGCAGCGTCAGCCCCAGCATTTT
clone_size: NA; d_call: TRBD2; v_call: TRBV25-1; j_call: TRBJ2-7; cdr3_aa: CASSRVGAGGPSYEQYF; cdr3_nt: TGTGCCAGCAGTCGTGTTGGGGCGGGAGGGCCATCATACGAGCAGTACTTC
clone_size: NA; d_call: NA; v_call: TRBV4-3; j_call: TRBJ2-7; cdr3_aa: CASSQEFQVVAGEQYF; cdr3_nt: TGCGCCAGCAGCCAAGAGTTCCAGGTGGTGGCAGGCGAGCAGTACTTC
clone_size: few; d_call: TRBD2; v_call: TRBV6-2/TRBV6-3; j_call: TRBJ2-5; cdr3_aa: CASSPHGSGIPETQYF; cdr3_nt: TGTGCCAGCAGCCCCCATGGTAGCGGGATCCCCGAGACCCAGTACTTC
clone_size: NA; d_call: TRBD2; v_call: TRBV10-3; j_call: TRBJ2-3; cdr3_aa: CAISEAAGGPDTQYF; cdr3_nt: TGTGCCATCAGTGAGGCGGCGGGAGGGCCAGATACGCAGTATTTT
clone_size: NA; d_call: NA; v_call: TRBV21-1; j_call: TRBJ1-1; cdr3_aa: CASSKGWRRTTTNTEAFF; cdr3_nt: TGTGCCAGCAGCAAAGGCTGGAGAAGGACAACGACAAACACTGAAGCTTTCTTT
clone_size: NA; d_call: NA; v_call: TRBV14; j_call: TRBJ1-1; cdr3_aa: CASSPGAGFGTEAFF; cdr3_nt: TGTGCCAGCAGCCCCGGTGCGGGGTTCGGGACTGAAGCTTTCTTT
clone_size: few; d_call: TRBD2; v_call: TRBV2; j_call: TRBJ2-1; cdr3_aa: CASRHPWAGGRGGIEQFF; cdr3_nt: TGTGCCAGCAGACACCCGTGGGCGGGAGGGCGAGGGGGGATCGAGCAGTTCTTC
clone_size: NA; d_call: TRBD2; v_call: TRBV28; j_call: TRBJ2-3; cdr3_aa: CASSSLGWTSGRTDTQYF; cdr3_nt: TGTGCCAGCAGCTCCCTGGGCTGGACTAGCGGGAGAACAGATACGCAGTATTTT
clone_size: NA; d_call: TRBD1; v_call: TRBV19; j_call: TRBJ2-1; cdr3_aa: CASSRQGWFNEQFF; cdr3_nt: TGTGCCAGTAGTAGACAGGGGTGGTTTAATGAGCAGTTCTTC
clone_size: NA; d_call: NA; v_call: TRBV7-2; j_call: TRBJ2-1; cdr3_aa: CASSPRAPSSYNEQFF; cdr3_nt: TGTGCCAGCAGCCCAAGAGCGCCCAGCTCCTACAATGAGCAGTTCTTC
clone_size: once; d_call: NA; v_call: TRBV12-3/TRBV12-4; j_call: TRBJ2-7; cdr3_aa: CASSQTHGEQYF; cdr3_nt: TGTGCCAGCAGCCAAACACATGGCGAGCAGTACTTC
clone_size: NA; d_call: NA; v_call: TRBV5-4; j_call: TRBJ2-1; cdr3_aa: CASSFPRSSYNEQFF; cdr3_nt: TGTGCCAGCAGCTTTCCCAGGAGCTCCTACAATGAGCAGTTCTTC
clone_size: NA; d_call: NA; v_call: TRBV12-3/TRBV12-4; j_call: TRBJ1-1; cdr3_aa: CASSSRQDTEAFF; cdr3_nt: TGTGCCAGCAGTTCTAGACAGGACACTGAAGCTTTCTTT
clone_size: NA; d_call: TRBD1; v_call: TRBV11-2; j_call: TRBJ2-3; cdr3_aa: CASSLDRGDTDTQYF; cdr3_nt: TGTGCCAGCAGCTTGGACAGGGGGGACACAGATACGCAGTATTTT
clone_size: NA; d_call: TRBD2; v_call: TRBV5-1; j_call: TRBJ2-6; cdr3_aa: CASRLAGMTSGANVLTF; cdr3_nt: TGCGCCAGTCGACTAGCGGGTATGACCTCTGGGGCCAACGTCCTGACTTTC
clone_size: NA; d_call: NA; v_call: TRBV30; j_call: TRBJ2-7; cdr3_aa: CAVRTAGSYEQYF; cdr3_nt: TGTGCTGTAAGGACAGCTGGATCCTACGAGCAGTACTTC
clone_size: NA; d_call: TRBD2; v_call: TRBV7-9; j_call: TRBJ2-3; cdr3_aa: CASSFGLGRDTQYF; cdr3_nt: TGTGCCAGCAGCTTCGGACTAGGGAGGGATACGCAGTATTTT
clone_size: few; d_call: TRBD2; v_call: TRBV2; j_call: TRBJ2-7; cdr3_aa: CASSAGAGGPREQYF; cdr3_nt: TGTGCCAGCAGTGCCGGAGCGGGAGGGCCGAGGGAGCAGTACTTC
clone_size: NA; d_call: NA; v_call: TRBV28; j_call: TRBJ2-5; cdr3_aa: CASSKGHGNQETQYF; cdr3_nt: TGTGCCAGCTCAAAGGGACACGGTAACCAAGAGACCCAGTACTTC
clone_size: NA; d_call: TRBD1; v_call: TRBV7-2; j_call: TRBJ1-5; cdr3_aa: CASSRIGTASPQHF; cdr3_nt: TGTGCCAGCAGCCGCATCGGGACAGCCTCGCCCCAGCATTTT
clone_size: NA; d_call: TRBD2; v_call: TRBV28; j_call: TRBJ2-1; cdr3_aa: CASSLGGNPIREQFF; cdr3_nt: TGTGCCAGCAGTCTGGGGGGGAACCCCATCCGGGAGCAGTTCTTC
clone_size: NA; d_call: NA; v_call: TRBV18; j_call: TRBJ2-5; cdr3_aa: CASSPSRQETQYF; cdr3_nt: TGTGCCAGCTCACCATCGAGACAAGAGACCCAGTACTTC
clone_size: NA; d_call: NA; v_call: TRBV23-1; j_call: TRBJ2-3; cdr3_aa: CASSQSRLASSTDTQYF; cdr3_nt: TGCGCCAGCAGTCAATCGAGGCTAGCGTCTTCCACAGATACGCAGTATTTT